This T cell receptor (beta chain) was obtained from a study of T cell repertoires in cytomegalovirus infection. Study-level results: Predominance within the ex vivo response was attributable to HLA-C-restricted CMV-specific TCR beta clonotypes.

Each CDR3 protein is one row after TCRdb ran MiXCR on the reads. The repertoire holds 250,000 to 300,000 distinct CDR3 sequences, with less than 25% as singletons. Germline assignment: CDR1 MNHEY and CDR2 SVGEGT. The CDR3 extends over 16 amino acids. Trimming removed 2 bases from V and 0 bases from J, with 11 bases in between. This clonotype was seen many times. Its antigen is currently unknown. The rearrangement links TRBV6-2 or TRBV6-3 to TRBJ2-1; D possibly corresponds to TRBD2 (5 bases). The sequence was obtained from a human donor in good health (CMV status not recorded). Some clones in this sample may be carry-over from other donors' samples. The sample here was cultured PBMCs, taken from culture after CMV antigen stimulation. The CDR3 is CASSYGLGSSYNEQFF. DNA of the CDR3: TGTGCCAGCAGTTACGGACTCGGCAGCTCCTACAATGAGCAGTTCTTC.